Each of the 20 T cell receptor beta chains below was sequenced from the same sample in a study of beta chain features in type 1 diabetes. Expressed TCRB transcripts were sequenced after all isolated RNA was converted to cDNA. Some clones are missing from TCRdb's copy, which holds only in-frame ones; the method was immunoSEQ multiplex PCR. This table has about 620,000 clones, less than 20% appearing once. Sequenced sample: naive CD4+ T cells from blood. The origin of the receptors is a man aged 18 to 30 in good health.

This clone has a handful of counts. The chain recombines TRBV30 with TRBJ2-5; TRBD1 or TRBD2 may be the D gene (6 bases each). Trimming took off 5 bases at V and 4 bases at J, with 14 bases between the two ends. The CDR3 is 13 amino acids. CDR1 is GTSNPN and CDR2 is SVGIG in the germline V gene (reference sequence). CDR3 amino acids: CAWGSGGGETQYF. CDR3 DNA sequence: TGTGCCTGGGGTAGCGGAGGGGGAGAGACCCAGTACTTC.

This clone appeared a few times. This chain links TRBV28 with TRBJ2-7; TRBD1 matches 12 bases. Germline V gene data show CDR1 as MDHEN and CDR2 as SYDVKM. The CDR3 covers 15 residues. Trimming at V came to 6 bases and at J to 6 bases, leaving 9 bases not matched to a gene. CDR3 bases: TGTGCCAGCAGCAATCCGGGACAGGGGGCTTTCGAGCAGTACTTC. Translating gives CASSNPGQGAFEQYF.

This clone was seen a few times. The chain combines TRBV4-3 with TRBJ2-3, with 9 bases that match TRBD2. This CDR3 comprises 18 residues. V lost 3 bases, J lost 0 bases, and 10 bases stayed unmatched. Germline CDR1 is LGHNA and CDR2 is YSLEER. The CDR3 DNA sequence: TGCGCCAGCAGCCATGCCCTCCTAGCGGGATCTAGCACAGATACGCAGTATTTT. Translation gives CASSHALLAGSSTDTQYF.

This clone was picked up a small number of times. The chain is built from TRBV30 and TRBJ1-1; D gene ambiguous. The V end lost 0 bases, the J end lost 6 bases, and 14 bases lay between the germline ends. The CDR3 is 14 residues long. The germline V gene has CDR1 GTSNPN and CDR2 SVGIG (reference sequence). The CDR3 sequence is CAWSVDLVMAEAFF. DNA for the CDR3: TGTGCCTGGAGTGTTGATTTAGTGATGGCTGAAGCTTTCTTT.

This chain joins TRBV11-3 and TRBJ1-6; D might be TRBD1 (6 bases). In germline, CDR1 is SGHNT, CDR2 YENEEA. The V end was cut by 4 bases, the J end by 10 bases, with 17 bases between. This CDR3 has 15 residues. CDR3 sequence reads: CASSSSGQFNSPLHF. As DNA, the CDR3 is TGTGCCAGCAGCTCTTCCGGACAGTTCAACTCACCCCTCCACTTT.

The chain carries TRBV11-2 and TRBJ2-3, with D unresolved. The CDR3 is 10 residues long. The germline gives CDR1 SGHAT, CDR2 FQNNGV. Trimming shortened V by 4 bases and J by 14 bases, and 10 bases separated the two germline ends. The CDR3 reads CASSYAPRYF. The CDR3, as DNA: TGTGCCAGCAGCTATGCTCCCCGGTATTTT.

The CDR3 loop is CSGNGLSRAEAFF. Written as DNA, the CDR3 is TGCAGCGGGAATGGGTTGTCAAGGGCTGAAGCTTTCTTT. The chain couples TRBV29-1 to TRBJ1-1; D ambiguous. Germline-derived CDR1 and CDR2 are SQVTM and ANQGSEA. V lost 7 bases and J lost 6, with 18 bases in between. The CDR3 loop spans 13 amino acids.

This clone has more than one count but fewer than ten. In nucleotides, the CDR3 is TGCGCCAGCAGCCAAGCTGGCCTTCCCACAGATACGCAGTATTTT. It codes for CASSQAGLPTDTQYF. The V call is TRBV4-1, the J call TRBJ2-3; D uncertain. V lost 1 base and J 2 bases, leaving 10 bases between the germline ends. The CDR3 runs to 15 residues. Germline lookup yields CDR1 MGHRA and CDR2 YSYEKL.

The chain recombines TRBV9 with TRBJ2-1, with TRBD2 matching over 9 bases. CDR1 is SGDLS, CDR2 YYNGEE, per germline. The CDR3 covers 16 residues. J lost 4 bases, V lost 0 bases, and 5 bases had no gene match. This chain's CDR3 is CASSVASSGRYNEQFF. In DNA form, the CDR3 reads TGTGCCAGCAGCGTAGCTTCCAGCGGGAGGTACAATGAGCAGTTCTTC.

This clone was counted a few times. The DNA of the CDR3 is TGTGCCAGCAGTTTAGAAGGGTCGCGGAATTCACCCCTCCACTTT. Translated, it gives CASSLEGSRNSPLHF. The rearrangement links TRBV27 to TRBJ1-6; D not resolved. Trimming took off 2 bases at V and 7 bases at J, with 12 bases between the two ends. This CDR3 is 15 amino acids long. CDR1 and CDR2 from the germline V gene are MNHEY and SMNVEV (reference sequence).

This clone was counted a few times. The CDR3 here is CASTPGPNEKLFF. As DNA, the CDR3 is TGTGCCAGCACCCCCGGACCAAATGAAAAACTGTTTTTT. The rearrangement uses TRBV11-2 and TRBJ1-4, with unresolved D. V dropped 7 bases and J dropped 5 bases, with 11 bases sitting between them. This CDR3 region has 13 residues. Germline CDR1 reads SGHAT; CDR2 reads FQNNGV.

The rearrangement links TRBV7-2 to TRBJ1-2, with 7 bases fitting TRBD1. Germline values: CDR1 SGHTA, CDR2 FQGNSA. The CDR3 sequence is 16 residues long. J lost 0 bases, V lost 1 base, and 5 bases had no gene match. CDR3 nucleotides: TGTGCCAGCAGCTTAGGACGGGACAGTGCTAACTATGGCTACACCTTC. This translates into CASSLGRDSANYGYTF. Using reference TRBV7-2 and TRBJ1-2 for the parts outside the CDR3, the full variable domain is GAGVSQSPSNKVTEKGKDVELRCDPISGHTALYWYRQSLGQGLEFLIYFQGNSAPDKSGLPSDRFSAERTGGSVSTLTIQRTQQEDSAVYLCASSLGRDSANYGYTFGSGTRLTVV.

Note on this clone: The identical CDR3 is also encoded by other nucleotide sequences in the sample. V and J are TRBV10-3 and TRBJ2-3; D unclear. Trimming stripped 7 bases from V and 1 base from J, with 3 bases between. Germline V gene data show CDR1 as ENHRY and CDR2 as SYGVKD. This CDR3 region has 11 residues. The CDR3 DNA reads as TGTGCCATCAAGGGCACAGATACGCAGTATTTT. Protein: CAIKGTDTQYF.

This clone has a handful of counts. The chain combines TRBV19 with TRBJ1-2; D might be TRBD1 (6 bases). The CDR3 contains 14 residues. The V gene lost 5 bases and the J gene lost 4 bases, with 14 bases spanning the gap. CDR1 is LNHDA and CDR2 is SQIVND in the germline V gene (reference sequence). The CDR3 coding sequence is TGTGCCAGTAGTGAAGAACCAGGGGTCTATGGCTACACCTTC. This sequence encodes CASSEEPGVYGYTF.

The gene calls are TRBV6-6 and TRBJ2-6, with no clear D. V lost 0 bases to trimming and J lost 0 bases, with 6 bases between them. The CDR3 has 16 amino acids. Germline V gene sequence: CDR1 MNHNY, CDR2 SVGAGI (reference sequence). CDR3 coding DNA: TGTGCCAGCAGTTACTCCGTGAGCTCTGGGGCCAACGTCCTGACTTTC. This codes for CASSYSVSSGANVLTF.

V gene TRBV28 combines with J gene TRBJ1-1, with 7 positions matching TRBD1. The germline CDR1 and CDR2 sequences are MDHEN and SYDVKM. V was clipped by 9 bases and J by 5 bases; unmatched bases: 9. CDR3 length: 13 amino acids. The CDR3 region has the DNA TGTGCCAGTCCGACAGGGAAGGGGACTGAAGCTTTCTTT. This sequence encodes CASPTGKGTEAFF.

This sequence joins TRBV4-3 and TRBJ2-7, with D uncertain. Germline CDR1 LGHNA, CDR2 YSLEER. V lost 1 base and J lost 3, with 13 bases in between. The CDR3 is 15 residues long. The CDR3 DNA reads TGCGCCAGCAGCCAAGGGCAGGCGTCGTTCTACGAGCAGTACTTC. It codes for CASSQGQASFYEQYF.

This clone has just a few counts. V usage is TRBV5-8 and J usage is TRBJ2-7, with 7 bases aligning to TRBD1. Germline CDR1 reads SGHTS; CDR2 reads YDEGEE. The V gene end was trimmed by 4 bases and the J gene end by 3 bases; junction bases not matched to a gene: 10. The CDR3 is 15 amino acids. CDR3 sequence (DNA): TGTGCCAGCAGCACTGGACAGGACCTACGCTACGAGCAGTACTTC. It translates to CASSTGQDLRYEQYF.

V is TRBV12-2 and J is TRBJ2-2. TRBV12-2 is listed as a pseudogene. The CDR3 length is 13 residues. This CDR3 is CASRSPAVWELFF. CDR3 sequence (DNA): TGTGCAAGTCGCTCCCCTGCCGTCTGGGAGCTGTTTTTT.

This clone appeared a few times. This chain joins TRBV5-4 and TRBJ2-1; 9 nucleotides match TRBD2. Trimming took 4 bases from V and 5 from J; bases not matched to a gene: 7. Germline V gene lookup returns CDR1 SGHNT and CDR2 YYREEE (reference sequence). The CDR3 is 15 residues long. DNA for the CDR3: TGTGCCAGCAGCGCTGGACTAGCGCATAACAATGAGCAGTTCTTC. Encoded protein: CASSAGLAHNNEQFF.